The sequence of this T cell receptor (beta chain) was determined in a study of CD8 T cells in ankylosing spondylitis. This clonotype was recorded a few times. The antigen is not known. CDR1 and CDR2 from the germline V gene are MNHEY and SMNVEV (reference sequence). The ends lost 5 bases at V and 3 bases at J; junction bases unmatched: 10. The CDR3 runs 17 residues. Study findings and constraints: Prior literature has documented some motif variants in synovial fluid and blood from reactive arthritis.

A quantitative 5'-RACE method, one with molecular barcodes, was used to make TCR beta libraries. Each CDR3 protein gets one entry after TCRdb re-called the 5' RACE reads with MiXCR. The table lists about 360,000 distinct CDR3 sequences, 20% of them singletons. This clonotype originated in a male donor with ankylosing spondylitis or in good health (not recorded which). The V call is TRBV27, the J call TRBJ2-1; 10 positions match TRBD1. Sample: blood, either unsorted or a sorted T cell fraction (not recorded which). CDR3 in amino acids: CASSTLAGTGVYNEQFF. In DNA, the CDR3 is TGTGCCAGCAGTACGCTCGCCGGGACAGGGGTCTACAATGAGCAGTTCTTC.